This entry describes one T cell receptor beta chain. What it binds is not known. This record belongs to a study of regulatory T cells in long-lasting Graves disease. Study-wide points: Favored gene segments in persistent disease were TRBV28, TRBJ1-2 and TRBJ2-5.

Stated time point: newly diagnosed GD, antithyroid drugs for less than 3 months. With RNA extracted from PBMCs as input, the TCR library was made. The germline V gene encodes CDR1 LNHDA and CDR2 SQIVND (reference sequence). The CDR3 is 17 amino acids. V was pared by 3 bases and J by 4 bases, with 21 bases between. To make TCR beta libraries, researchers used iRepertoire HTBI primers and Arm-PCR of CDR3 regions. TCRdb redid the calling of the multiplex PCR reads with MiXCR, one entry per CDR3 protein. The sample gives under 700,000 distinct CDR3 sequences, 15% to 20% of which show up once; approximately 25% is in the top ten. In addition, the sample was reused for a study of T cells in Graves' hyperthyroidism and ophthalmopathy. In that study: The model predicted ophthalmopathy a median about 6.6 months before onset.

This chain uses TRBV19 with TRBJ1-2; a weak D match, TRBD1 (6 bases). Source: peripheral blood mononuclear cells (PBMCs), taken at new diagnosis, from a patient treated with antithyroid drugs. The source is a woman aged 35 to 59 with Graves disease. The CDR3 sequence is CASSIGGLGGHRYGYTF. The CDR3, as DNA: TGTGCCAGTAGTATTGGCGGATTGGGGGGGCATCGCTATGGCTACACCTTC. Based on the CDR3 plus reference TRBV19 and TRBJ1-2, the full variable domain is DGGITQSPKYLFRKEGQNVTLSCEQNLNHDAMYWYRQDPGQGLRLIYYSQIVNDFQKGDIAEGYSVSREKKESFPLTVTSAQKNPTAFYLCASSIGGLGGHRYGYTFGSGTRLTVV.